This entry is about one TCR beta chain. This record comes from a study of cytomegalovirus exposure and HLA in healthy donors. CDR1 and CDR2 from the germline V gene are SGHAT and FQDESV (reference sequence). Trimming shortened V by 1 base and J by 10 bases, and 13 bases separated the two germline ends. The CDR3 runs 13 residues. The PCR used 60 Vbeta and 13 Jbeta primers. Method: immunoSEQ multiplex PCR; TCRdb's copy keeps in-frame clones and lacks some. This table lists about 200,000 clones. The source of this sequence is a woman in her twenties or thirties in good health and CMV-seropositive. The chain couples TRBV11-1 to TRBJ1-1, with a weak D call TRBD1 (5 bases). The sample was PBMCs. CDR3 sequence (DNA): TGTGCCAGCAGCTTAGGTACAGGCCTGATAGCTTTCTTT. Translating gives CASSLGTGLIAFF.